This T cell receptor (beta chain) was captured in a study of T-cell reconstitution after alpha-beta-depleted transplantation in children. The authors prepared the TCRbeta library with unique molecular identifiers. TCRdb analysed the PCR reads with MiXCR anew, one entry per CDR3 protein. The top ten hold about 10% of the sample, which has roughly 310,000 distinct CDR3 sequences, around 25% seen once. This clonotype was recorded at least ten times. Its antigen remains unidentified. Study findings and constraints: Several hundred rapidly expanded clones from non-depleted graft cells reportedly supplied alpha-beta T cells about two months post-transplant. Fresh T-cell production supplied most of the T-cell counts and diversity seen one year after transplant. It was surviving recipient T cells and thymic progenitors that gave some patients high TCRbeta diversity at day 60.

Between the trimmed V and J ends, which lost 6 bases and 2 bases, there was a span of 5 bases. The CDR3 spans 12 residues. Germline values: CDR1 LNHDA, CDR2 SQIVND (reference sequence). The sequence was obtained from a male patient younger than 18 who had a stem cell transplant for acute lymphoblastic leukemia, so the T cells may come from the graft donor. V and J are TRBV19 and TRBJ2-1; D is unclear. The sample was PBMCs, mostly from graft donor cells, taken 180 days after TCRalphabeta/CD19-depleted stem cell transplant. The CDR3 sequence is CASRGTYNEQFF. CDR3 in DNA: TGTGCCAGTAGGGGGACCTACAATGAGCAGTTCTTC.